The rows below give T cell receptor beta chains drawn from one sample of a study of T cell responses to AZD1222 COVID-19 vaccine. Libraries were prepared by immunoSEQ multiplex PCR; TCRdb keeps only in-frame clonotypes and omits some of them. The data hold more than 120,000 clones, with 85% to 95% observed a single time. The input for sequencing was peripheral blood, taken 28 days after the second AZD1222 dose. The receptors originated from an adult who received the AZD1222 COVID-19 vaccine. The CDR3 runs from the conserved cysteine through the conserved F or W. The order of the fields is V gene, D gene, CDR3 protein. D genes are given only for firm matches.

TRBV28,NA,CASTLGTEAFF
TRBV19,TRBD2,CASSILLAGVRDEQFF
TRBV13,TRBD1,CASSHTRDREREKLFF
TRBV24-1,NA,CATSDKRRQDNTEAFF
TRBV7-7,NA,CASSRSGRTYQPQHF
TRBV5-1,NA,CASSDSITRGNEQFF
TRBV18,NA,CASSQGLNTEAFF
TRBV5-4,NA,CASSPRTELGGYTF
TRBV6-1,NA,CASSESITGQETQYF
TRBV6-4,NA,CASSGQFGGYTF
TRBV30,NA,CAWTGYDEKLFF
TRBV5-5,NA,CASTPGFRGTDTQYF
TRBV3-1/TRBV3-2,NA,CASSQGGASSNQPQHF
TRBV27,NA,CASSSPREAGDEQFF
TRBV2,NA,CASSDGSNQPQHF
TRBV5-1,TRBD1,CASSLGQGYVATNEKLFF
TRBV19,NA,CASSFDTSTDTQYF
TRBV24-1,TRBD2,CATSALGGRGEQFF
TRBV5-6,NA,CASSYLQGDGNQPQHF
TRBV19,NA,CASSIGGAVHNEQFF
TRBV7-9,TRBD1,CASSLGQGANQPQHF
TRBV30,NA,CAWRADRDLGTPLHF
TRBV7-9,NA,CASSAYDVTHGYTF
TRBV30,NA,CAWSLAVDQPQHF
TRBV19,NA,CASSIVGSSNQPQHF
TRBV19,TRBD2,CASSIGSGVWNEQFF
TRBV6-2/TRBV6-3,NA,CASSWGLATNEKLFF
TRBV28,TRBD1,CASSFLDRAGQPQHF
TRBV24-1,NA,CATSDFNGSGELFF
TRBV11-2,NA,CASKGPGKNTEAFF
TRBV15,NA,CATTPEGGNMNTGELFF
TRBV7-6,NA,CASSSLQGRETQYF
TRBV6-2/TRBV6-3,NA,CASSYTGSGNTIYF
TRBV6-5,NA,CASSFDLNQPQHF
TRBV29-1,NA,CSVGEGRGDQPQHF
TRBV4-2,NA,CASSLPGRMNYGYTF
TRBV19,NA,CASINGHPGFTGGYTF
TRBV29-1,NA,CSVDLDSLSYNEQFF
TRBV15,NA,CATGEGNPEAFF
TRBV18,NA,CASSLKGTYNEQFF
TRBV6-1,NA,CASSEKLDSSYEQYF
TRBV7-3,TRBD1,CASSYGQGLGANVLTF
TRBV5-8,NA,CASSPGEGNYGYTF
TRBV30,NA,CAWSPPAAGSYNEQFF
TRBV18,TRBD1,CASSPPSGQRNYGYTF
TRBV21-1,NA,CASSQGLAVYNEQFF
TRBV3-1/TRBV3-2,NA,CASSQGQNIYQETQYF
TRBV2,NA,CASRGGPGEQYF
TRBV30,NA,CAWGLRNTEAFF